Reported below is one T cell receptor beta chain. This entry is derived from a study of blood T cells in healthy people across ages. CDR1 and CDR2 (germline): LGHNA, YNFKEQ. V dropped 0 bases and J dropped 0 bases, with 9 bases sitting between them. This CDR3 is built from 17 residues. A second about 7 to 12 cycle PCR used barcoded and J-beta primers. MiXCR, applied by TCRdb to the 5' RACE reads, yields one record per CDR3 protein. The sample contains over 300,000 distinct CDR3 sequences, about half of which appear only once. This chain links TRBV4-2 with TRBJ2-6, with no clear D. The origin of this receptor is a man in his 60s in good health. The sample comprised blood. This CDR3 reads CASSQELAISGANVLTF. CDR3 nucleotide sequence: TGTGCCAGCAGCCAAGAGCTCGCCATCTCTGGGGCCAACGTCCTGACTTTC.